Sequencing of this T cell receptor beta chain was carried out in a study of OX40 agonist ivuxolimab in advanced cancers. Germline V gives CDR1 MDHEN, CDR2 SYDVKM. The CDR3 consists of 16 residues. Unmatched junction bases numbered 13, after V lost 5 bases and J lost 5 bases. Profiled with immunoSEQ multiplex PCR; TCRdb holds only in-frame clones, not every one. The table shows under 95,000 clones, with roughly 89% occurring only once. This TCR was sampled from an adult with an advanced solid tumor such as melanoma, head and neck, liver or kidney cancer. The rearrangement uses TRBV28 and TRBJ1-1; 8 bases are a match to TRBD1. The sample consisted of CD4+ or CD8+ T cells sorted from blood, taken in a trial of the OX40 agonist ivuxolimab. Written as DNA, the CDR3 is TGTGCCAGCAGTAGTCCAGGGGGCGTAAAGGGGACTGAAGCTTTCTTT. Its translation: CASSSPGGVKGTEAFF.